This T cell receptor (beta chain) originates from a study of T cell responses to AZD1222 COVID-19 vaccine (TCRdb year 2021). Concerning the study at large: TCR sequencing was performed for more than 230 trial participants, of whom 207 were given two doses of AZD1222 and around 26 were given two doses of MenACWY control vaccine. Enrollment into the trials was organized by age into subgroups of 18-55, 56-69 and 70-plus years, and those subgroups contained roughly 150, 30 and 60 TCR-sequenced participants, respectively. Summary of the overall study and its limitations: Vaccine-associated CD4 TCRs spanned the whole spike protein, with dominant responses in regions 160-218 and 743-854. Participants were mostly white British, with more females than males. The authors suggested clonal diversity may have been underestimated. Epitopes outside the regions mutated in the B.1.351 and B.1.1.7 variants were reportedly recognized by nearly half of the unique spike-specific TCRs. After two AZD1222 doses, both the breadth and the depth of spike-specific TCRs were significantly higher than at day 0 and than in MenACWY recipients. Conclusions about previously exposed vaccinees are limited, since just five or six AZD1222 recipients were seropositive for SARS-CoV-2 at baseline. Because no day 14 peak-response samples were available, the repertoires could be characterized only after the peak T cell response. In the small 56-69-year group, the increase in depth fell short of significance, most likely because of low power.

In the case of this clone: Its antigen remains unidentified. The sample holds no much larger clone one base away, and base qualities are not on file.

The CDR3 regions of human TCRbeta chains were analyzed by immunosequencing. The original pipeline was this. TCRs in the repertoires were compared against a reference library of SARS-CoV-2-specific TCRs that had been generated with the MIRA antigen-specificity platform. Breadth meant the fraction of unique TCRs that were SARS-CoV-2-associated, whereas depth meant the fraction of total T cells that were SARS-CoV-2-associated. Using the MIRA data, every spike-specific TCR was mapped to the spike region that the TCR reacted to and assigned to either a CD4 or a CD8 class. Log10-transformed breadth and depth values were compared by one-way ANOVA with Sidak's multiple comparisons tests. TCRdb took this table from immuneACCESS and kept in-frame rearrangements with V and J called. Such tables lack part of the clones; where checked against another copy, unresolved V genes explain under half of the gap, and the rest is unexplained. V and J calls and clone size are those listed in that table; D and trimming were worked out from the DNA. The sample data list 150,000 to 200,000 clones, and about 91% of these were observed just once. The ten largest clones capture less than 1.3% of the sample.

CDR1 and CDR2 are drawn from the germline V gene: SGHDT, YYEEEE. Trimming at the junction amounts to 3 bases on V and 7 bases on J, and the germline ends lie 7 bases apart. From the cysteine up to the phenylalanine, the CDR3 has a length of 11 residues. Only the CDR3 DNA is retained, 33 bases long and in frame from the first base. This specimen's time point label, interpreted: about 28 days (+/-7) after the second vaccine dose. AZD1222 recipients given second doses at about 4 weeks or at about 12 weeks were pooled, since spike-specific TCR depth and breadth were not found to differ between the two schedules. Vaccinee samples came from UK trials COV001 and COV002, including a single-blind randomized controlled phase 2/3 trial of AZD1222 (ChAdOx1 nCoV-19) in healthy adults. For TCRbeta chain sequencing, PBMC samples from trial participants were taken at day 0 and at day 28 after the second dose.

This clonotype originated in an adult who received the AZD1222 COVID-19 vaccine. The chain joins TRBV5-6 to TRBJ1-1, with no D gene named confidently. The sequenced sample was peripheral blood, obtained 28 days after the second AZD1222 dose. The encoded CDR3 is CASSSVGEAFF. The bases are TGTGCCAGCAGCTCGGTGGGTGAAGCTTTCTTT.